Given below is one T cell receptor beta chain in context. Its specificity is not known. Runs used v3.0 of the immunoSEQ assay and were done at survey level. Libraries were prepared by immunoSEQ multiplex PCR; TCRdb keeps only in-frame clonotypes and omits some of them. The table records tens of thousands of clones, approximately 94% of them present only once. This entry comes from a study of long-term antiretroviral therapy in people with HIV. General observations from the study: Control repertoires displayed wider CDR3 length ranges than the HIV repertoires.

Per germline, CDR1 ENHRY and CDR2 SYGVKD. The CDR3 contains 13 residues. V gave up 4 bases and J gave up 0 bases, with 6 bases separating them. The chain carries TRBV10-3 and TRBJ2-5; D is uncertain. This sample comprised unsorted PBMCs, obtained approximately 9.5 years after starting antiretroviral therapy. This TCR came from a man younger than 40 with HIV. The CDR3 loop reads CAISGSDQETQYF. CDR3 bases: TGTGCCATCAGTGGGTCGGACCAAGAGACCCAGTACTTC.